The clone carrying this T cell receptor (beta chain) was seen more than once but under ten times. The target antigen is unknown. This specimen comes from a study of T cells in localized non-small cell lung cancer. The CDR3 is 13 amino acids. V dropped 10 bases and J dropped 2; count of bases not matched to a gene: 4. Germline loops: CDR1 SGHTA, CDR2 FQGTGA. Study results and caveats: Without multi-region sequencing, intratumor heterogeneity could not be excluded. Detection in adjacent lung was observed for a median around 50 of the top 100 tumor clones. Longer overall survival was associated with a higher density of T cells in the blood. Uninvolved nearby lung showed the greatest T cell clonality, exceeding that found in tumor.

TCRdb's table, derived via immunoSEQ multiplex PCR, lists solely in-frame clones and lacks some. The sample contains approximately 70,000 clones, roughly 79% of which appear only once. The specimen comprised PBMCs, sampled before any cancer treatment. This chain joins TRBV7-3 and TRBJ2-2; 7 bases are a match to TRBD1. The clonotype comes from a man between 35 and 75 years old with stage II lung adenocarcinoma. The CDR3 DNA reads TGTGCCACCCGACAGGGTAACACCGGGGAGCTGTTTTTT. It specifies CATRQGNTGELFF.